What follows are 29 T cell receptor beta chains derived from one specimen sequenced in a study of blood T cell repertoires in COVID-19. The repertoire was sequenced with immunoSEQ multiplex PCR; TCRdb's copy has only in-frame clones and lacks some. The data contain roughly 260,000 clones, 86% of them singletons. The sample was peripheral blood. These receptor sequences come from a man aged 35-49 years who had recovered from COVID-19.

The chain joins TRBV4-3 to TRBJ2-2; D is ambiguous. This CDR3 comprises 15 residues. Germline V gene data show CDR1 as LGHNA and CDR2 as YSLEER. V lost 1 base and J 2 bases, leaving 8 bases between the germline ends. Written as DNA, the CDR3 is TGCGCCAGCAGCCAAGCGTACAAAAACACCGGGGAGCTGTTTTTT. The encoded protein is CASSQAYKNTGELFF.

The CDR3 sequence: CASSPGALTKGGNTIYF. CDR3 DNA sequence: TGTGCCAGCAGCCCTGGGGCCCTCACTAAGGGCGGAAACACCATATATTTT. This chain connects TRBV9 to TRBJ1-3; D is perhaps TRBD1 (5 bases). The CDR3 covers 17 residues. Germline loops: CDR1 SGDLS, CDR2 YYNGEE. The V and J ends lost 4 bases and 4 bases respectively, with 21 bases between them.

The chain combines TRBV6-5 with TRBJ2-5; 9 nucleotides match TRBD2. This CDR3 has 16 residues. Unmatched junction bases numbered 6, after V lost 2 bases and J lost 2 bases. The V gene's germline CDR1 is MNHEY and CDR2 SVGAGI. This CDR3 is CASSYRRGLAQETQYF. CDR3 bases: TGTGCCAGCAGTTACAGACGAGGACTAGCGCAAGAGACCCAGTACTTC.

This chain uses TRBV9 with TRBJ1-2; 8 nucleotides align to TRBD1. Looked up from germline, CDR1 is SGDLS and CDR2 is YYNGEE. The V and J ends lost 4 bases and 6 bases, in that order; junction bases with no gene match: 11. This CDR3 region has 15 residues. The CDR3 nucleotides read TGTGCCAGCAGCCCGAGGACAGGGAGGGGTGATGGCTACACCTTC. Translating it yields CASSPRTGRGDGYTF.

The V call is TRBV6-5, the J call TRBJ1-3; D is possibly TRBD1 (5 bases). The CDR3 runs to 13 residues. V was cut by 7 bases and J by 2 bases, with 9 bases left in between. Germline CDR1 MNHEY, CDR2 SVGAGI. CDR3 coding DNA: TGTGCCAGCACACAGGTTCCTGGAAACACCATATATTTT. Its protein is CASTQVPGNTIYF.

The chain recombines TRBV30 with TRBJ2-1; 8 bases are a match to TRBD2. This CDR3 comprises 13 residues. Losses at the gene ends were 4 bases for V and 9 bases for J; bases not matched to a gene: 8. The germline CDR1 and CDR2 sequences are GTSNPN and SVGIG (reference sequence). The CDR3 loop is CAWIGGRISEQFF. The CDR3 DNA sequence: TGTGCCTGGATTGGCGGGAGGATAAGTGAGCAGTTCTTC.

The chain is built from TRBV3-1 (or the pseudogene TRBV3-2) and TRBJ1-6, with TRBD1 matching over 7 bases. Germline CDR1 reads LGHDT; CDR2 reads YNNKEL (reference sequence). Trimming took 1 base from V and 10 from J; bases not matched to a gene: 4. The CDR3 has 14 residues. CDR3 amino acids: CASSQGAGGSPLHF. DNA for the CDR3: TGTGCCAGCAGCCAAGGCGCAGGGGGGTCACCCCTCCACTTT.

CDR3 region: CASKDSPISTDTQYF. In nucleotides, the CDR3 is TGCGCCAGTAAGGACTCTCCAATAAGCACAGATACGCAGTATTTT. The chain has TRBV5-1 and TRBJ2-3; a weak D match, TRBD2 (5 bases). V lost 8 bases and J lost 0, with 16 bases in between. The CDR3 contains 15 residues. Germline V gene sequence: CDR1 SGHRS, CDR2 YFSETQ.

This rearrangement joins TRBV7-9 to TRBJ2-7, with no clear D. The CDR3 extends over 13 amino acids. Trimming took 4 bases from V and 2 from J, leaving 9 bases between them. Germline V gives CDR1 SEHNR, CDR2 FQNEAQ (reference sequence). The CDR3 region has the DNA TGTGCCAGCAGCTCCACGGGTACCTACGAGCAGTACTTC. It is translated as CASSSTGTYEQYF.

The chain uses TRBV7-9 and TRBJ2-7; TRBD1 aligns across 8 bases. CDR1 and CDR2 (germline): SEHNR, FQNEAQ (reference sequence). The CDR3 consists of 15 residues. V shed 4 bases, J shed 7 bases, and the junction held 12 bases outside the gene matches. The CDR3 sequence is CASSSPDRGAGEQYF. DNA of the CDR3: TGTGCCAGCAGCTCGCCTGACAGGGGCGCGGGGGAGCAGTACTTC.

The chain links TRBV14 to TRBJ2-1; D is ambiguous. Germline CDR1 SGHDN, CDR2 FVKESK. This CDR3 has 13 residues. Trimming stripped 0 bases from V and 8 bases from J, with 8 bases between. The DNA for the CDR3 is TGTGCCAGCAGCCAAGATCCGAGGTATGAGCAGTTCTTC. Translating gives CASSQDPRYEQFF.

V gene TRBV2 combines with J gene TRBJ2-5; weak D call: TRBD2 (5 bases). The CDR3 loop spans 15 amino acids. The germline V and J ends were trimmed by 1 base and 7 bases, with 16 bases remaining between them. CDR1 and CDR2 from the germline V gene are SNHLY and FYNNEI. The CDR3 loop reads CASSEVPGIQLTQYF. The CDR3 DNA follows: TGTGCCAGCAGTGAAGTTCCGGGGATCCAGCTGACCCAGTACTTC. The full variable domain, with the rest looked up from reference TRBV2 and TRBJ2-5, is EPEVTQTPSHQVTQMGQEVILRCVPISNHLYFYWYRQILGQKVEFLVSFYNNEISEKSEIFDDQFSVERPDGSNFTLKIRSTKLEDSAMYFCASSEVPGIQLTQYFGPGTRLLVL.

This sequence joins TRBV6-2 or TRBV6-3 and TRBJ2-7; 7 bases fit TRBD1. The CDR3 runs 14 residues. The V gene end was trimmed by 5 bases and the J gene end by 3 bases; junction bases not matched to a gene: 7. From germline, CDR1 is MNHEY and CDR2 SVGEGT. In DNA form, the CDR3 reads TGTGCCAGCAGTCTGGTGACAGGGAGCTACGAGCAGTACTTC. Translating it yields CASSLVTGSYEQYF.

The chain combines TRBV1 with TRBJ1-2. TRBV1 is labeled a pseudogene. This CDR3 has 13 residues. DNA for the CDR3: TGCACCAGCAGCCAAGTAGGGGGGGACGGCTACACCTTC. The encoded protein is CTSSQVGGDGYTF.

The CDR3 DNA reads as TGCAGTGCTAGAGATTCGGAGACCCAGTACTTC. It encodes CSARDSETQYF. The chain uses TRBV20-1 and TRBJ2-5; D gene unclear. Germline assignment: CDR1 DFQATT and CDR2 SNEGSKA (reference sequence). V was cut by 0 bases and J by 5 bases, with 4 bases left in between. The CDR3 is 11 amino acids.

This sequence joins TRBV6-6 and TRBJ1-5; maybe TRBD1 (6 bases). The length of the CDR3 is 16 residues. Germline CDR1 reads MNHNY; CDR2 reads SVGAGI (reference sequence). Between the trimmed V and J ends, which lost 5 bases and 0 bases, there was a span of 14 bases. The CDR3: CASSRGTPNSNQPQHF. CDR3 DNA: TGTGCCAGCAGTCGTGGGACACCCAATAGCAATCAGCCCCAGCATTTT.

This CDR3 is CASSVQGPYEQYF. CDR3 bases: TGTGCCAGCAGCGTACAGGGGCCTTACGAGCAGTACTTC. This chain links TRBV5-6 with TRBJ2-7; 7 bases align to TRBD1. Per the germline V gene, CDR1 is SGHDT and CDR2 is YYEEEE. The CDR3 contains 13 residues. The V and J ends lost 4 bases and 4 bases, in that order; junction bases with no gene match: 5. Complete variable domain (other parts from reference TRBV5-6 and TRBJ2-7): DAGVTQSPTHLIKTRGQQVTLRCSPKSGHDTVSWYQQALGQGPQFIFQYYEEEERQRGNFPDRFSGHQFPNYSSELNVNALLLGDSALYLCASSVQGPYEQYFGPGTRLTVT.

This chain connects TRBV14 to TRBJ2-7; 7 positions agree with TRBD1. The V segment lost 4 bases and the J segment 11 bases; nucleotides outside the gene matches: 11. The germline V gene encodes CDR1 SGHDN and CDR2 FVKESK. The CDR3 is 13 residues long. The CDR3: CASSLDRARPKYF. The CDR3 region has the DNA TGTGCCAGCAGCCTCGACAGGGCCCGCCCCAAGTACTTC.

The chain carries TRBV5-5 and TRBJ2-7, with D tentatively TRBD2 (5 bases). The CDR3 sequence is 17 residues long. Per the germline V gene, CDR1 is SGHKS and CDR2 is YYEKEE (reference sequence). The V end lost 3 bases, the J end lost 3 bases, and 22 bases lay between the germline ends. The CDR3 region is CASSSWDPDSLLYEQYF. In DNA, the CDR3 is TGTGCCAGCAGCTCCTGGGATCCGGACTCATTGCTCTACGAGCAGTACTTC.

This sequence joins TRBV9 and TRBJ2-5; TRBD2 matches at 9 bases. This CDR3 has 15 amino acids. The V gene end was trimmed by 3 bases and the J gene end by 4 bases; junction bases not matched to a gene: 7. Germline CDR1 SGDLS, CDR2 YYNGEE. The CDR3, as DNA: TGTGCCAGCAGCGATAGCGGGGGAGAGAGAGAGACCCAGTACTTC. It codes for CASSDSGGERETQYF.

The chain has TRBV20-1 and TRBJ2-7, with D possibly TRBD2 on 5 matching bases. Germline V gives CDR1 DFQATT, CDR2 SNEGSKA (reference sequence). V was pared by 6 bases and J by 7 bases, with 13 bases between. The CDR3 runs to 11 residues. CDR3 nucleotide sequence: TGCAGTGCGCCCGGGGTCCTTGAGCAGTACTTC. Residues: CSAPGVLEQYF.

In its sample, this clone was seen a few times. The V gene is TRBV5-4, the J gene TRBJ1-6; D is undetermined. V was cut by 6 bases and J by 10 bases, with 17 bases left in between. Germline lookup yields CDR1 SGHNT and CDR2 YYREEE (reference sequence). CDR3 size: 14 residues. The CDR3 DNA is TGTGCCAGCACCCTGGACGGGAGTTGGTCACCCCTCCACTTT. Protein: CASTLDGSWSPLHF.

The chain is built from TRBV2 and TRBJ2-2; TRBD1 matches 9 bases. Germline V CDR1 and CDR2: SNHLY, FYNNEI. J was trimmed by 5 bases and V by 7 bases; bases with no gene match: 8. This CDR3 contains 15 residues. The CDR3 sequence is CASTQGAHSTGELFF. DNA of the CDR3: TGTGCCAGCACACAGGGGGCGCATAGTACCGGGGAGCTGTTTTTT.

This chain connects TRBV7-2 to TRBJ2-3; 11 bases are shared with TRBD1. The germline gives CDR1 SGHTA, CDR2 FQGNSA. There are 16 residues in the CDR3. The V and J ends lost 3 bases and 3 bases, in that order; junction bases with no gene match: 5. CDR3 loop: CASSFSGTGGTDTQYF. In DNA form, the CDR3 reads TGTGCCAGCAGCTTTTCCGGGACAGGGGGGACAGATACGCAGTATTTT.

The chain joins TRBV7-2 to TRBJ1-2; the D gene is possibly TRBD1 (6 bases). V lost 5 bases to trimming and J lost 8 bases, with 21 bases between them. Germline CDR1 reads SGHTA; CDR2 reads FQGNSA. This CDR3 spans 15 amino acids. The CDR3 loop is CASSPGGGGRWGYTF. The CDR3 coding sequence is TGTGCCAGCAGCCCCGGAGGGGGGGGCAGGTGGGGCTACACCTTC.

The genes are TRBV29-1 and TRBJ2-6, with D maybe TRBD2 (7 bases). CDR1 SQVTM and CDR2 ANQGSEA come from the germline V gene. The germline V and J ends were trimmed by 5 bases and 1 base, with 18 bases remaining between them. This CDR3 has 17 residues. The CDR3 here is CSVFGGPVGSGANVLTF. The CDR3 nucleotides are TGCAGCGTTTTCGGGGGGCCTGTAGGATCTGGGGCCAACGTCCTGACTTTC.

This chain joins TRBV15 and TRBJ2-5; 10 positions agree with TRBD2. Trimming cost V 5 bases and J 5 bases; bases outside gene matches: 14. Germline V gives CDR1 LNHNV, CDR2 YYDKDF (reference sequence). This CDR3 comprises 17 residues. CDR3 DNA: TGTGCCACCAGCGGACCCTTGAGCGGGGGGGCAGGGGAGACCCAGTACTTC. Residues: CATSGPLSGGAGETQYF.

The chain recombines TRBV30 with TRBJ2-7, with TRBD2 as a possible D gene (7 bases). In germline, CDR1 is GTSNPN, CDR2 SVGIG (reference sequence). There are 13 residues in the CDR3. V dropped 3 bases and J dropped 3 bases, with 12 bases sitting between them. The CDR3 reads CAWRKGGGYEQYF. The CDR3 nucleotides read TGTGCCTGGAGAAAGGGGGGGGGCTACGAGCAGTACTTC.

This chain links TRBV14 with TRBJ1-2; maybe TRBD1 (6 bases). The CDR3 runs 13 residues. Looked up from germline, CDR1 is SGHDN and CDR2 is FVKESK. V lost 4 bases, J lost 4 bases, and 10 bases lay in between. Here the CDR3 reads CASSPDRVYGYTF. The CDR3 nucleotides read TGTGCCAGCAGCCCGGACAGAGTCTATGGCTACACCTTC.